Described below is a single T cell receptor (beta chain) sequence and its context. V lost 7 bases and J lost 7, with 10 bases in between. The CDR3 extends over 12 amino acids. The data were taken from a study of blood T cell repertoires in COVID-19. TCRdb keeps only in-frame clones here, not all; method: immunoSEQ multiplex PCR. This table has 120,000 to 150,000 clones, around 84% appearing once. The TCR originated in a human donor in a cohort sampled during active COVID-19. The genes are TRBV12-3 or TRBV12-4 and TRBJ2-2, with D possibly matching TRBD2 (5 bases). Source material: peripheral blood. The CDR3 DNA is TGTGCCAGCACATATGGAGGCGGGGAGCTGTTTTTT. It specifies CASTYGGGELFF.